These 31 T cell receptor beta chains share one sample of origin, sequenced in a study of control samples from healthy donors and cancer patients. Measured with immunoSEQ multiplex PCR; TCRdb has only the in-frame clones, and not every one. The table includes about 100,000 clones, around 88% detected once. The source material was blood. Every receptor here comes from a man aged 25-45 years in good health.

This sequence joins TRBV4-1 and TRBJ1-4; D not resolved. The V end lost 4 bases, the J end lost 8 bases, and 11 bases lay between the germline ends. The CDR3 length is 13 residues. The germline CDR1 and CDR2 sequences are MGHRA and YSYEKL. This CDR3 reads CASSLRTLEKLFF. Written as DNA, the CDR3 is TGCGCCAGCAGCCTTAGAACTCTCGAAAAACTGTTTTTT.

V gene TRBV4-2 combines with J gene TRBJ2-1, with 8 positions matching TRBD2. V gave up 2 bases and J gave up 13 bases; unmatched junction bases: 19. There are 17 residues in the CDR3. Per the germline V gene, CDR1 is LGHNA and CDR2 is YNFKEQ. CDR3 in amino acids: CASSQPIQGAGVVSQFF. For the CDR3, the DNA is TGTGCCAGCAGCCAACCGATACAGGGAGCGGGAGTGGTCTCCCAGTTCTTC.

The chain recombines TRBV11-2 with TRBJ2-7, with 9 bases fitting TRBD1. Germline assignment: CDR1 SGHAT and CDR2 FQNNGV. The CDR3 has 16 amino acids. Trimming removed 5 bases from V and 3 bases from J; junction bases left unmatched: 11. The CDR3 reads CASSRTTGTGSYEQYF. Here the CDR3 DNA reads TGTGCCAGCAGCCGAACCACCGGGACAGGGAGCTACGAGCAGTACTTC.

V usage is TRBV7-2 and J usage is TRBJ1-4; possible D gene TRBD1, 6 bases. The CDR3 is made up of 15 amino acids. Deletions cut 5 bases from V and 8 bases from J, with 18 bases between. Germline lookup yields CDR1 SGHTA and CDR2 FQGNSA. The CDR3 coding sequence is TGTGCCAGCAGCATGGACAGACGTCCGGGGGAAAAACTGTTTTTT. This encodes CASSMDRRPGEKLFF.

The chain carries TRBV11-2 and TRBJ2-2; 14 nucleotides agree with TRBD2. CDR1 is SGHAT, CDR2 FQNNGV, per germline. The CDR3 is 17 amino acids. The junction had 4 bases not matched to a gene; V was cut back by 3 bases and J by 4 bases. The CDR3 sequence is CASSFRLAGGFTGELFF. The CDR3 coding sequence is TGTGCCAGCAGCTTCAGACTAGCGGGAGGGTTCACCGGGGAGCTGTTTTTT.

The J gene is TRBJ2-5, the V gene TRBV7-7, with 7 bases fitting TRBD1. Germline V gene sequence: CDR1 SSHAT, CDR2 FNYEAQ (reference sequence). There are 15 residues in the CDR3. J was trimmed by 2 bases and V by 5 bases; bases with no gene match: 8. CDR3 bases: TGTGCCAGCAGCATCAGACAGGGACCACAAGAGACCCAGTACTTC. Residues: CASSIRQGPQETQYF.

The chain uses TRBV6-5 and TRBJ1-6; D is uncertain. The V end lost 4 bases, the J end lost 0 bases, and 10 bases lay between the germline ends. Per the germline V gene, CDR1 is MNHEY and CDR2 is SVGAGI. The CDR3 covers 16 residues. The CDR3 DNA reads as TGTGCCAGCAGTTCCTATGTGAGCTCCTATAATTCACCCCTCCACTTT. Its translation: CASSSYVSSYNSPLHF.

The V call is TRBV6-5, the J call TRBJ1-5; D is unresolved. The CDR3 consists of 13 residues. V was trimmed by 7 bases and J by 5 bases, leaving 12 bases between them. Germline V gives CDR1 MNHEY, CDR2 SVGAGI. The CDR3 sequence is CASTPGRDQPQHF. As DNA, the CDR3 is TGTGCCAGCACGCCCGGACGTGATCAGCCCCAGCATTTT.

About this clone itself: Different DNA sequences within this sample yield the same CDR3. The V call is TRBV4-1, the J call TRBJ2-3; D not certain. The CDR3 extends over 16 amino acids. V was trimmed by 0 bases and J by 6 bases, leaving 16 bases between them. CDR1 is MGHRA and CDR2 is YSYEKL in the germline V gene. The CDR3 here is CASSQDGRPFRDTQYF. In DNA, the CDR3 is TGCGCCAGCAGCCAAGATGGTCGCCCTTTCAGGGATACGCAGTATTTT.

Details on this clone: At the DNA level, this CDR3 is encoded by other sequences in the same sample as well. The rearrangement uses TRBV5-1 and TRBJ1-1, with 8 bases that match TRBD1. The CDR3 is 15 amino acids. Germline CDR1 reads SGHRS; CDR2 reads YFSETQ. V dropped 4 bases and J dropped 0; count of bases not matched to a gene: 5. The CDR3, as DNA: TGCGCCAGCAGCCCCGGGACAGGCATGAACACTGAAGCTTTCTTT. Its translation is CASSPGTGMNTEAFF.

The chain uses TRBV1 and TRBJ2-7; no DNA check was done on the table's D call, TRBD2. TRBV1 is a listed pseudogene. The CDR3 runs to 11 residues. CDR3 bases: TGCACCAGCAGCACCTACTACGAGCAGTACTTC. As protein: CTSSTYYEQYF.

This chain connects TRBV7-2 to TRBJ2-6; D remains ambiguous. The CDR3 contains 15 residues. The V gene lost 5 bases and the J gene lost 1 base, with 9 bases spanning the gap. CDR1 is SGHTA and CDR2 is FQGNSA in the germline V gene. CDR3 in amino acids: CASSQQESGANVLTF. The DNA of the CDR3 is TGTGCCAGCAGCCAGCAAGAATCTGGGGCCAACGTCCTGACTTTC. The variable domain in full, completed from reference TRBV7-2 and TRBJ2-6, reads GAGVSQSPSNKVTEKGKDVELRCDPISGHTALYWYRQSLGQGLEFLIYFQGNSAPDKSGLPSDRFSAERTGGSVSTLTIQRTQQEDSAVYLCASSQQESGANVLTFGAGSRLTVL.

The chain carries TRBV14 and TRBJ2-7; TRBD1 aligns across 8 bases. This CDR3 comprises 15 residues. The V and J ends lost 5 bases and 0 bases, in that order; junction bases with no gene match: 6. CDR1 is SGHDN, CDR2 FVKESK, per germline. This chain's CDR3 is CASSSQGAPSYEQYF. For the CDR3, the DNA is TGTGCCAGCAGCTCCCAGGGGGCACCCTCCTACGAGCAGTACTTC.

The V gene is TRBV6-5, the J gene TRBJ2-5; D remains unclear. Trimming stripped 11 bases from V and 5 bases from J, with 15 bases between. The CDR3 extends over 12 amino acids. Per germline, CDR1 MNHEY and CDR2 SVGAGI. The CDR3 sequence is CAVFSPDETQYF. Here the CDR3 DNA reads TGTGCCGTTTTTTCGCCTGACGAGACCCAGTACTTC.

The rearrangement links TRBV7-9 to TRBJ1-1, with D unclear. The CDR3 consists of 16 residues. Deletions cut 3 bases from V and 4 bases from J, with 18 bases between. Germline loops: CDR1 SEHNR, CDR2 FQNEAQ (reference sequence). CDR3 region: CASSFRPGDVGTEAFF. The DNA for the CDR3 is TGTGCCAGCAGCTTTAGGCCAGGAGATGTGGGCACTGAAGCTTTCTTT.

V is TRBV5-6 and J is TRBJ1-6, with D perhaps TRBD1 (5 bases). The germline V gene has CDR1 SGHDT and CDR2 YYEEEE. Trimming pared 3 bases from V and 10 bases from J, leaving 17 bases between. The CDR3 is 15 amino acids. Here the CDR3 DNA reads TGTGCCAGCAGCTCCGGGACTCGGGAGCCCTCACCCCTCCACTTT. Translating gives CASSSGTREPSPLHF.

The gene calls are TRBV28 and TRBJ1-2, with D possibly TRBD1 on 5 matching bases. This CDR3 is built from 13 residues. Per the germline V gene, CDR1 is MDHEN and CDR2 is SYDVKM. Trimming shortened V by 5 bases and J by 5 bases, and 12 bases separated the two germline ends. CDR3 residues: CASSVGRNYGYTF. The DNA of the CDR3 is TGTGCCAGCAGTGTGGGACGGAATTATGGCTACACCTTC.

J is TRBJ2-7 and V is TRBV4-2; 13 bases line up with TRBD2. The germline V gene encodes CDR1 LGHNA and CDR2 YNFKEQ. Trimming removed 5 bases from V and 3 bases from J; junction bases left unmatched: 4. The CDR3 contains 15 residues. CDR3 DNA sequence: TGTGCCAGCAGCTCCGGGACTAGCGGGGACTACGAGCAGTACGTC. It codes for CASSSGTSGDYEQYV.

The chain joins TRBV28 to TRBJ1-6; D ambiguous. This CDR3 has 15 residues. CDR1 and CDR2 (germline): MDHEN, SYDVKM. V was shortened by 3 bases and J by 5 bases, with 11 bases between the two germline ends. The CDR3 DNA sequence: TGTGCCAGCAGTTTCGGTCCGACGAATAATTCACCCCTCCACTTT. Its translation: CASSFGPTNNSPLHF.

V is TRBV28 and J is TRBJ2-2; TRBD1 aligns across 9 bases. In germline, CDR1 is MDHEN, CDR2 SYDVKM. The CDR3 runs 18 residues. The junction had 9 bases not matched to a gene; V was cut back by 2 bases and J by 2 bases. The CDR3 loop reads CASSLVGPGQGNTGELFF. The CDR3 DNA follows: TGTGCCAGCAGTTTAGTTGGTCCGGGACAGGGAAACACCGGGGAGCTGTTTTTT.

The CDR3 DNA follows: TGTGCCTGGAGTGTACTTGGAAACACCATATATTTT. It yields the protein CAWSVLGNTIYF. This chain links TRBV30 with TRBJ1-3; D remains unclear. This CDR3 is built from 12 residues. Germline V lookup: CDR1 GTSNPN, CDR2 SVGIG (reference sequence). Trimming removed 0 bases at V and 3 bases at J, with 3 bases between.

The J gene is TRBJ2-1, the V gene TRBV24-1; no definite D call. The CDR3 spans 13 residues. V gave up 5 bases and J gave up 0 bases, with 4 bases separating them. The germline V gene has CDR1 KGHDR and CDR2 SFDVKD. CDR3 amino acids: CATSVGSYNEQFF. The DNA of the CDR3 is TGTGCCACCAGTGTGGGCTCCTACAATGAGCAGTTCTTC.

V is TRBV30 and J is TRBJ2-1, with 12 bases lining up with TRBD2. Looked up from germline, CDR1 is GTSNPN and CDR2 is SVGIG (reference sequence). With V trimmed by 2 bases and J by 0 bases, 8 bases remained unmatched. This CDR3 has 18 residues. Written as DNA, the CDR3 is TGTGCCTGGAGTTTAGGACTAGCGGGATCCAGCTCCTACAATGAGCAGTTCTTC. Protein product: CAWSLGLAGSSSYNEQFF. Supplemented by reference TRBV30 and TRBJ2-1, the full variable domain reads SQTIHQWPATLVQPVGSPLSLECTVEGTSNPNLYWYRQAAGRGLQLLFYSVGIGQISSEVPQNLSASRPQDRQFILSSKKLLLSDSGFYLCAWSLGLAGSSSYNEQFFGPGTRLTVL.

This chain links TRBV29-1 with TRBJ2-5, with 12 positions matching TRBD1. V lost 0 bases to trimming and J lost 4 bases; unmatched junction nucleotides: 9. Germline V gene data show CDR1 as SQVTM and CDR2 as ANQGSEA. The CDR3 is made up of 17 amino acids. The CDR3 region has the DNA TGCAGCGTTGAAGATCTTATCGGGACAGGGGGCCGAGAGACCCAGTACTTC. Translating gives CSVEDLIGTGGRETQYF.

This chain links TRBV6-4 with TRBJ2-2, with 8 bases matching TRBD2. Trimming at V came to 6 bases and at J to 2 bases, leaving 2 bases not matched to a gene. CDR3 length equals 14 residues. CDR1 is MRHNA, CDR2 SNTAGT, per germline. CDR3 loop: CASSGGDNTGELFF. In DNA form, the CDR3 reads TGTGCCAGCAGCGGGGGGGATAACACCGGGGAGCTGTTTTTT.

The V and J genes are TRBV5-6 and TRBJ2-5; D ambiguous. The germline V gene has CDR1 SGHDT and CDR2 YYEEEE. Trimming took off 0 bases at V and 3 bases at J, with 21 bases between the two ends. The CDR3 is made up of 18 amino acids. DNA for the CDR3: TGTGCCAGCAGCTTGGGTGGTCTATTTCGTCGATTGGAAGAGACCCAGTACTTC. Translation: CASSLGGLFRRLEETQYF.

The chain links TRBV4-2 to TRBJ2-7; D may be TRBD2 (6 bases). This CDR3 is built from 16 residues. Germline CDR1 LGHNA, CDR2 YNFKEQ. V shed 4 bases and J shed 0 bases, with 16 bases lying between them. The CDR3 loop reads CASSLLKAGPSYEQYF. CDR3 bases: TGTGCCAGCAGCCTCCTAAAGGCGGGACCCTCCTACGAGCAGTACTTC.

The rearrangement joins TRBV11-3 to TRBJ1-2, with 7 positions matching TRBD1. The J segment lost 8 bases and the V segment lost 2 bases, leaving 2 bases of the junction unmatched. Germline lookup yields CDR1 SGHNT and CDR2 YENEEA. The length of the CDR3 is 12 residues. The CDR3 DNA reads TGTGCCAGCAGCTTACAGGGGGAAGGCTACACCTTC. Its protein product is CASSLQGEGYTF.

CDR3 protein: CASSLDHGEETQYF. In DNA form, the CDR3 reads TGTGCCAGCAGCTTAGATCACGGAGAAGAGACCCAGTACTTC. The V and J genes are TRBV11-2 and TRBJ2-5; D not resolved. In germline, CDR1 is SGHAT, CDR2 FQNNGV. The CDR3 has 14 amino acids. Trimming shortened V by 0 bases and J by 3 bases, and 8 bases separated the two germline ends.

The gene calls are TRBV9 and TRBJ1-6; D not resolved. Germline CDR1 SGDLS, CDR2 YYNGEE. The CDR3 totals 15 residues. Trimming left V 3 bases short and J 5 bases short, with 12 bases between. CDR3 DNA: TGTGCCAGCAGCGCGAACAAGGATAATAATTCACCCCTCCACTTT. Translated: CASSANKDNNSPLHF.

This chain links TRBV27 with TRBJ2-7; 12 bases map to TRBD2. V shed 5 bases and J 5 bases; nucleotides not matched to a gene: 10. This CDR3 region has 16 residues. The germline gives CDR1 MNHEY, CDR2 SMNVEV (reference sequence). The CDR3 DNA is TGTGCCAGCAGTGCCTACGTACTAGCGGGGGGCGACGAGCAGTACTTC. Residues: CASSAYVLAGGDEQYF.